The 25 T cell receptor beta chains presented below share a single source sample, sequenced in a study of blood T cell repertoires in COVID-19. The repertoire was sequenced with immunoSEQ multiplex PCR; TCRdb's copy has only in-frame clones and lacks some. The repertoire includes under 200,000 clones, around 80% of them detected once, and approximately 8% sits in the top ten. The sequencing input was peripheral blood. Receptor source: a man aged 60-69 years with acute or convalescent COVID-19.

The chain recombines TRBV23-1 with TRBJ1-5; D possibly corresponds to TRBD1 (5 bases). TRBV23-1 is an ORF, with its function uncertain. This CDR3 has 13 amino acids. V lost 4 bases and J 3 bases, leaving 7 bases between the germline ends. In nucleotides, the CDR3 is TGCGCCAGCAGTCCGGACAACAATCAGCCCCAGCATTTT. Protein: CASSPDNNQPQHF.

This chain joins TRBV19 and TRBJ1-2, with a tentative D call TRBD1 (6 bases). This CDR3 has 12 amino acids. Germline CDR1 LNHDA, CDR2 SQIVND (reference sequence). V shed 7 bases and J shed 8 bases, with 14 bases lying between them. CDR3 sequence (DNA): TGTGCCAGTACCCATGGACAGACCGGCTACACCTTC. Encoded protein: CASTHGQTGYTF. Filled out from reference TRBV19 and TRBJ1-2, the complete variable domain reads DGGITQSPKYLFRKEGQNVTLSCEQNLNHDAMYWYRQDPGQGLRLIYYSQIVNDFQKGDIAEGYSVSREKKESFPLTVTSAQKNPTAFYLCASTHGQTGYTFGSGTRLTVV.

This clone has more than one count but fewer than ten. This chain connects TRBV27 to TRBJ1-6, with a tentative D call TRBD1 (5 bases). The CDR3 length is 14 residues. V was pared by 8 bases and J by 6 bases, with 14 bases between. From germline, CDR1 is MNHEY and CDR2 SMNVEV (reference sequence). The CDR3 DNA reads as TGTGCCAGCCACCAGGGAGGGAGTAATTCACCCCTCCACTTT. It translates to CASHQGGSNSPLHF.

The chain has TRBV7-2 and TRBJ2-5; 9 nucleotides line up with TRBD1. This CDR3 spans 13 amino acids. Germline V gene data show CDR1 as SGHTA and CDR2 as FQGNSA. V dropped 5 bases and J dropped 4; count of bases not matched to a gene: 2. CDR3 in DNA: TGTGCCAGCAGCCAGGACAGGGGAGAGACCCAGTACTTC. This translates into CASSQDRGETQYF.

V usage is TRBV6-2 or TRBV6-3 and J usage is TRBJ1-5; D is possibly TRBD1 (5 bases). Germline V lookup: CDR1 MNHEY, CDR2 SVGEGT. Trimming pared 4 bases from V and 9 bases from J, leaving 19 bases between. CDR3 length equals 15 residues. The CDR3 is CASSSVGRAELPQHF. In nucleotides, the CDR3 is TGTGCCAGCAGTTCCGTGGGCAGGGCTGAGCTGCCCCAGCATTTT.

The V and J genes are TRBV19 and TRBJ1-5; TRBD1 aligns across 9 bases. V was clipped by 1 base and J by 6 bases; unmatched bases: 4. The CDR3 loop spans 15 amino acids. From germline, CDR1 is LNHDA and CDR2 SQIVND (reference sequence). CDR3 protein: CASSIGQGERQPQHF. Written as DNA, the CDR3 is TGTGCCAGTAGTATAGGACAGGGGGAACGTCAGCCCCAGCATTTT. The whole variable domain, remainder taken from reference TRBV19 and TRBJ1-5, is DGGITQSPKYLFRKEGQNVTLSCEQNLNHDAMYWYRQDPGQGLRLIYYSQIVNDFQKGDIAEGYSVSREKKESFPLTVTSAQKNPTAFYLCASSIGQGERQPQHFGDGTRLSIL.

The chain carries TRBV18 and TRBJ1-3; the D is unclear. The length of the CDR3 is 15 residues. V lost 2 bases, J lost 0 bases, and 8 bases lay in between. In germline, CDR1 is KGHSH, CDR2 LQKENI. The CDR3 here is CASSPIGFSGNTIYF. The CDR3, as DNA: TGTGCCAGCTCACCAATCGGGTTCTCTGGAAACACCATATATTTT.

This chain uses TRBV12-3 or TRBV12-4 with TRBJ2-3; D gene ambiguous. The CDR3 extends over 12 amino acids. The V end was cut by 6 bases, the J end by 6 bases, with 10 bases between. The CDR3, as DNA: TGTGCCAGCAGCCTAGATTCGGATACGCAGTATTTT. Translated, it gives CASSLDSDTQYF.

This clone came up once. The chain couples TRBV19 to TRBJ2-3, with 9 bases that match TRBD1. The CDR3 is made up of 13 amino acids. V lost 4 bases, J lost 11 bases, and 7 bases stayed unmatched. Germline CDR1 LNHDA, CDR2 SQIVND (reference sequence). The CDR3 sequence is CASSSQDRGGQYF. DNA of the CDR3: TGTGCCAGTAGTAGTCAGGACAGGGGCGGGCAGTATTTT.

The gene calls are TRBV7-2 and TRBJ2-1; D is possibly TRBD1 (5 bases). V lost 1 base and J 4 bases, leaving 14 bases between the germline ends. The germline gives CDR1 SGHTA, CDR2 FQGNSA. This CDR3 contains 16 residues. Here the CDR3 DNA reads TGTGCCAGCAGCTTAGGTTCGGACATACTGTACAATGAGCAGTTCTTC. Translating it yields CASSLGSDILYNEQFF.

This sequence joins TRBV19 and TRBJ2-2; maybe TRBD2 (5 bases). Trimming removed 3 bases at V and 3 bases at J, with 11 bases between. Germline-derived CDR1 and CDR2 are LNHDA and SQIVND (reference sequence). This CDR3 contains 15 residues. The CDR3 region is CASSISGGYTGELFF. The CDR3 nucleotides are TGTGCCAGTAGTATTTCCGGCGGGTACACCGGGGAGCTGTTTTTT.

The CDR3 reads CASSMAGVAIGANVLTF. DNA for the CDR3: TGTGCCAGTAGTATGGCGGGGGTGGCGATCGGGGCCAACGTCCTGACTTTC. The V gene is TRBV19, the J gene TRBJ2-6; 7 positions match TRBD2. Losses at the gene ends were 3 bases for V and 4 bases for J; bases not matched to a gene: 9. CDR1 and CDR2 (germline): LNHDA, SQIVND (reference sequence). This CDR3 has 17 residues.

The chain is built from TRBV27 and TRBJ2-3; 9 bases map to TRBD2. With 1 base clipped from V and 1 base from J, the junction kept 6 bases outside the gene matches. The germline gives CDR1 MNHEY, CDR2 SMNVEV (reference sequence). CDR3 length: 17 amino acids. The CDR3 sequence: CASSLYRASGGTDTQYF. The CDR3 bases are TGTGCCAGCAGTTTATATCGAGCTAGCGGGGGCACAGATACGCAGTATTTT.

This clone came up a few times. V and J are TRBV4-2 and TRBJ1-3; TRBD1 is a possible D gene (6 bases). The germline CDR1 and CDR2 sequences are LGHNA and YNFKEQ. CDR3 size: 15 residues. Trimming took 1 base from V and 4 from J, leaving 11 bases between them. DNA of the CDR3: TGTGCCAGCAGCCAAGCTCCGGGGACAGGAAACACCATATATTTT. The encoded protein is CASSQAPGTGNTIYF.

V and J are TRBV24-1 and TRBJ1-2; 7 bases agree with TRBD1. V lost 4 bases, J lost 0 bases, and 10 bases stayed unmatched. The CDR3 loop spans 17 amino acids. From germline, CDR1 is KGHDR and CDR2 SFDVKD. CDR3 loop: CATSDPNPGTANYGYTF. CDR3 DNA: TGTGCCACCAGTGACCCGAACCCCGGGACAGCTAACTATGGCTACACCTTC.

This clone occurred once. The rearrangement joins TRBV2 to TRBJ1-2, with D unclear. CDR1 is SNHLY, CDR2 FYNNEI, per germline. The CDR3 has 14 amino acids. Trimming left V 4 bases short and J 3 bases short, with 12 bases between. CDR3 protein: CASSAIDSHYGYTF. The CDR3 nucleotides are TGTGCCAGCAGTGCTATCGACTCCCACTATGGCTACACCTTC.

This sequence joins TRBV6-1 and TRBJ1-1; D is uncertain. From germline, CDR1 is MNHNS and CDR2 SASEGT. Trimming pared 1 base from V and 0 bases from J, leaving 9 bases between. The CDR3 covers 15 residues. This chain's CDR3 is CASSEDGRVNTEAFF. CDR3 bases: TGTGCCAGCAGTGAAGACGGGAGAGTGAACACTGAAGCTTTCTTT.

This clone was observed a handful of times. The J gene is TRBJ1-1, the V gene TRBV10-2; D is possibly TRBD1 (5 bases). The germline CDR1 and CDR2 sequences are WSHSY and SAAADI. The CDR3 runs to 14 residues. V dropped 8 bases and J dropped 0 bases, with 13 bases sitting between them. CDR3 loop: CASGPGGMNTEAFF. CDR3 DNA sequence: TGCGCCAGCGGGCCTGGGGGGATGAACACTGAAGCTTTCTTT.

The gene calls are TRBV11-3 and TRBJ2-1, with D possibly being TRBD1 (6 bases). The CDR3 has 15 residues. Germline loops: CDR1 SGHNT, CDR2 YENEEA. The V end lost 4 bases, the J end lost 2 bases, and 12 bases lay between the germline ends. CDR3 bases: TGTGCCAGCAGCTACAGAGGGGGACCCTACAATGAGCAGTTCTTC. It encodes CASSYRGGPYNEQFF.

The chain has TRBV4-3 and TRBJ2-7; D is perhaps TRBD1 (6 bases). From germline, CDR1 is LGHNA and CDR2 YSLEER. V lost 1 base to trimming and J lost 7 bases, with 17 bases between them. The CDR3 runs to 15 residues. CDR3 nucleotides: TGCGCCAGCAGCCAAGGGCAGGGGTTGGGGTGGGAGCAGTACTTC. Protein product: CASSQGQGLGWEQYF.

V is TRBV11-2 and J is TRBJ2-1; 11 positions agree with TRBD2. The CDR3 consists of 16 residues. With V trimmed by 5 bases and J by 6 bases, 9 bases remained unmatched. Germline V gives CDR1 SGHAT, CDR2 FQNNGV. CDR3 coding DNA: TGTGCCAGCAGCCCCTTACTAGCGGGGGCGTTCAATGAGCAGTTCTTC. Its protein product is CASSPLLAGAFNEQFF.

The chain carries TRBV20-1 and TRBJ1-1, with 7 bases aligning to TRBD1. CDR1 is DFQATT and CDR2 is SNEGSKA in the germline V gene (reference sequence). V shed 3 bases and J 12 bases; nucleotides not matched to a gene: 7. The CDR3 is 11 amino acids. The CDR3 nucleotides are TGCAGTGCTAGTATCGACAGGGAGACTTTCTTT. This gives the protein CSASIDRETFF.

The V and J genes are TRBV6-6 and TRBJ1-2, with no clear D. The CDR3 totals 13 residues. Trimming pared 2 bases from V and 5 bases from J, leaving 9 bases between. Per the germline V gene, CDR1 is MNHNY and CDR2 is SVGAGI (reference sequence). The CDR3 nucleotides read TGTGCCAGCAGTTACGGGCAGGCGTATGGCTACACCTTC. Its translation is CASSYGQAYGYTF.

V gene TRBV29-1 combines with J gene TRBJ2-7; D is ambiguous. The length of the CDR3 is 12 residues. From germline, CDR1 is SQVTM and CDR2 ANQGSEA. V lost 4 bases and J lost 3, with 10 bases in between. CDR3 in DNA: TGCAGCGTTGGGCTAGATGTCTACGAGCAGTACTTC. As protein: CSVGLDVYEQYF.

CDR3 DNA: TGTGCCAGCAGGCCCTGGGACAGGGGGCGAGGGGAGTTCGAAGCTTTCTTT. Its translation is CASRPWDRGRGEFEAFF. This chain connects TRBV21-1 to TRBJ1-1; TRBD1, the table's D call, lacks a check against the DNA. TRBV21-1 is a documented pseudogene. The CDR3 runs 17 residues.